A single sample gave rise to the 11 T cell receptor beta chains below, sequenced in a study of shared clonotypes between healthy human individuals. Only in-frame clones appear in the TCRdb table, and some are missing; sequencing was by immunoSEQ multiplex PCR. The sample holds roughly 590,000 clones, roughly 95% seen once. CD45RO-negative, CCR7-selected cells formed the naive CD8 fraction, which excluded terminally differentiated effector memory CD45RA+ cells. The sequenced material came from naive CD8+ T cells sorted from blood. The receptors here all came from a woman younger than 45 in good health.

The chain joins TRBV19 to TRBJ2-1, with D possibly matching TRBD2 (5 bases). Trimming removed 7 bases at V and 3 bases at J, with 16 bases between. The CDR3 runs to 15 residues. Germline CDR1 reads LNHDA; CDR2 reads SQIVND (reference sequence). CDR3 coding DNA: TGTGCCAGTACCATTGCTTCGGGGATCTACAATGAGCAGTTCTTC. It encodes CASTIASGIYNEQFF.

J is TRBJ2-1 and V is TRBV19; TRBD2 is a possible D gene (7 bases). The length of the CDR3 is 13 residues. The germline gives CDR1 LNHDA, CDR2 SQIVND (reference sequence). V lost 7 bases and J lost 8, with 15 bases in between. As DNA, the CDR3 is TGTGCCAGTAATTCGGGGGGCTATGATGAGCAGTTCTTC. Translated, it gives CASNSGGYDEQFF.

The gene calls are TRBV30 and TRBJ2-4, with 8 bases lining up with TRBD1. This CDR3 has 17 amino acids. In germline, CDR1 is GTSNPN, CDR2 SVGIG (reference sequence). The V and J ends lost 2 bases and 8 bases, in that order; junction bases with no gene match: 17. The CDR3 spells CAWSLRDGQGGFDIQYF. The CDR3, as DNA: TGTGCCTGGAGTCTACGGGACGGACAGGGAGGTTTCGACATTCAGTACTTC.

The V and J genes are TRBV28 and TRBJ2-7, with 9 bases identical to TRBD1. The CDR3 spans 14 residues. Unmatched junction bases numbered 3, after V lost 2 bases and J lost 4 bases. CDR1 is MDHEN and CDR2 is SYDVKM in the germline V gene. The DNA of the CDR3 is TGTGCCAGCAGTTTAGGGGACAGGGTTTACGAGCAGTACTTC. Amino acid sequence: CASSLGDRVYEQYF.

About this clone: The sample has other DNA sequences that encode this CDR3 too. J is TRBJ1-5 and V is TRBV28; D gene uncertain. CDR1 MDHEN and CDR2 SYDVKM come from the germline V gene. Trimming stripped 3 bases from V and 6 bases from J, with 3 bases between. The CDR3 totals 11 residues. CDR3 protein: CASSLSQPQHF. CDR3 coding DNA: TGTGCCAGCAGTTTGAGTCAGCCCCAGCATTTT.

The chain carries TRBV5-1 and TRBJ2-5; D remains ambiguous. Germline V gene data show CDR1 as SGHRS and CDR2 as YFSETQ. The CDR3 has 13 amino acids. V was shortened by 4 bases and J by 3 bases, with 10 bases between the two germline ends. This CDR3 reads CASSLGWEETQYF. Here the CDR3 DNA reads TGCGCCAGCAGCCTCGGGTGGGAAGAGACCCAGTACTTC. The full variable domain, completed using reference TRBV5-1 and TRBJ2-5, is KAGVTQTPRYLIKTRGQQVTLSCSPISGHRSVSWYQQTPGQGLQFLFEYFSETQRNKGNFPGRFSGRQFSNSRSEMNVSTLELGDSALYLCASSLGWEETQYFGPGTRLLVL.

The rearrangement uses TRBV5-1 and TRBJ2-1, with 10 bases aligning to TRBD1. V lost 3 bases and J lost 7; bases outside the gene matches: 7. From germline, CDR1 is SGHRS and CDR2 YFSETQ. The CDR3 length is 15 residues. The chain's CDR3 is CASSSYRDRGNEQFF. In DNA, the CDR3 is TGCGCCAGCAGCTCATACCGGGACAGGGGTAATGAGCAGTTCTTC.

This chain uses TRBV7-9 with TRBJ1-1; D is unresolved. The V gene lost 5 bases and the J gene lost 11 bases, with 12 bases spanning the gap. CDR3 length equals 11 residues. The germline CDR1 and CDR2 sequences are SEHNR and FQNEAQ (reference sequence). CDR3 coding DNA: TGTGCCAGCAGCCCCGGGGAGGGCGCTTTCTTT. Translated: CASSPGEGAFF.

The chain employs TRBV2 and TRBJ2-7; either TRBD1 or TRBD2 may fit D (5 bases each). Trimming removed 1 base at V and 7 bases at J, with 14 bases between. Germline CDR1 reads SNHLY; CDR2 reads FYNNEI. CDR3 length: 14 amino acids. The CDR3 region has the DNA TGTGCCAGCAGTGAAGGGCGGCCAGGGAGAGAGCAGTACTTC. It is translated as CASSEGRPGREQYF.

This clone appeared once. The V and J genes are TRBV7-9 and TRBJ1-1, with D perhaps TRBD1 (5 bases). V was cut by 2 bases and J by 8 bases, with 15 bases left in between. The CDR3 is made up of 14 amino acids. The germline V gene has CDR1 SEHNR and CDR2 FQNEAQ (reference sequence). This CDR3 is CASSLPPDRIEAFF. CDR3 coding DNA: TGTGCCAGCAGCTTACCCCCCGACAGAATAGAAGCTTTCTTT. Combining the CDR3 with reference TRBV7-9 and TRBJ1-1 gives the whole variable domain DTGVSQNPRHKITKRGQNVTFRCDPISEHNRLYWYRQTLGQGPEFLTYFQNEAQLEKSRLLSDRFSAERPKGSFSTLEIQRTEQGDSAMYLCASSLPPDRIEAFFGQGTRLTVV.

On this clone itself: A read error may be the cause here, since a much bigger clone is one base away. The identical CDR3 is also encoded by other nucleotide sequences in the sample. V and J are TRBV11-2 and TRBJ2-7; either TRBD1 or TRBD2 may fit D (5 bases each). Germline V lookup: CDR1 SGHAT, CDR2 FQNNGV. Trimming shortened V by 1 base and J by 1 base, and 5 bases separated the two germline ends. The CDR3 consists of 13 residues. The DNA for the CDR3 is TGTGCCAGCAGCTTAGGGGGGTCCTACGAGCAGTACTTC. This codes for CASSLGGSYEQYF.